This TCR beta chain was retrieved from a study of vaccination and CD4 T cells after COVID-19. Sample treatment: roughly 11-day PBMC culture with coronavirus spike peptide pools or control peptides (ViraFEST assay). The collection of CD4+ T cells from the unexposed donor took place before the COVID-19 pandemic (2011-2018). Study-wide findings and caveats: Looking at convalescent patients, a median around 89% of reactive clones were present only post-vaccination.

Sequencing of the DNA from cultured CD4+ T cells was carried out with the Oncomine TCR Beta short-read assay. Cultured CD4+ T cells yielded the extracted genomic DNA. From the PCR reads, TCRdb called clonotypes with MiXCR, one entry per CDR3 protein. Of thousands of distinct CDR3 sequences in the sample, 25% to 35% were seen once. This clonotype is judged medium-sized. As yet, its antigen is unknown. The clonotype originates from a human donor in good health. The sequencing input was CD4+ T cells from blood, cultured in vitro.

The CDR3 loop is CSARNGAEQYF. The DNA of the CDR3 is TGCAGTGCTAGGAATGGAGCCGAGCAGTACTTC. The rearrangement links TRBV20-1 to TRBJ2-7; D not certain. Germline CDR1 reads DFQATT; CDR2 reads SNEGSKA (reference sequence). The V gene lost 3 bases and the J gene lost 6 bases, with 9 bases spanning the gap. This CDR3 has 11 residues.